This passage covers 19 T cell receptor beta chains from one sample sequenced in a study of T cell responses to AZD1222 COVID-19 vaccine. Here immunoSEQ multiplex PCR was the method, and the copy in TCRdb shows in-frame clones only, minus some. The profile shows about 92,000 clones, under 90% of them singletons. The input for sequencing was peripheral blood, taken on day 0 of AZD1222 vaccination. These receptors all come from an adult in good health.

The chain joins TRBV7-8 to TRBJ1-2, with D possibly matching TRBD1 (5 bases). The CDR3 sequence is 16 residues long. The ends were cut back, 2 bases at V and 1 base at J, with 14 bases in the middle. CDR1 SGHVS and CDR2 FQNEAQ come from the germline V gene. The CDR3 DNA follows: TGTGCCAGCAGCTTATCAGGGATAATGGATAACTATGGCTACACCTTC. Protein sequence: CASSLSGIMDNYGYTF.

The rearrangement uses TRBV2 and TRBJ1-5; D possibly corresponds to TRBD1 (6 bases). V lost 1 base and J lost 4, with 11 bases in between. Germline CDR1 reads SNHLY; CDR2 reads FYNNEI. This CDR3 is built from 15 residues. CDR3 amino acids: CASSEDGTSNQPQHF. CDR3 nucleotide sequence: TGTGCCAGCAGTGAAGACGGGACAAGTAATCAGCCCCAGCATTTT. The full variable domain, its missing parts supplied by reference TRBV2 and TRBJ1-5, is EPEVTQTPSHQVTQMGQEVILRCVPISNHLYFYWYRQILGQKVEFLVSFYNNEISEKSEIFDDQFSVERPDGSNFTLKIRSTKLEDSAMYFCASSEDGTSNQPQHFGDGTRLSIL.

This chain links TRBV11-1 with TRBJ2-5; 10 nucleotides match TRBD1. Germline V lookup: CDR1 SGHAT, CDR2 FQDESV (reference sequence). V was pared by 5 bases and J by 2 bases, with 8 bases of the junction left unmatched. The CDR3 runs 16 residues. Written as DNA, the CDR3 is TGTGCCAGCAGCGTCCGGGACAGGGGTACTCAAGAGACCCAGTACTTC. Protein: CASSVRDRGTQETQYF.

V and J are TRBV6-2 or TRBV6-3 and TRBJ2-5, with D perhaps matching TRBD2 (5 bases). CDR1 and CDR2 (germline): MNHEY, SVGEGT. This CDR3 comprises 15 residues. Trimming pared 2 bases from V and 3 bases from J, leaving 13 bases between. CDR3 sequence (DNA): TGTGCCAGCAGTTACACCGGACTGCAAAAAGAGACCCAGTACTTC. Amino acid sequence: CASSYTGLQKETQYF.

V usage is TRBV7-3 and J usage is TRBJ2-2, with a tentative D call TRBD2 (6 bases). The CDR3 has 16 residues. V lost 0 bases to trimming and J lost 4 bases, with 12 bases between them. The V gene's germline CDR1 is SGHTA and CDR2 FQGTGA. The CDR3 DNA reads TGTGCCAGCAGCTTAACCAGCGGAGGGTTCACCGGGGAGCTGTTTTTT. Protein sequence: CASSLTSGGFTGELFF.

The V gene is TRBV7-8, the J gene TRBJ2-7, with 9 bases that match TRBD1. CDR1 is SGHVS, CDR2 FQNEAQ, per germline. Trimming at V came to 7 bases and at J to 4 bases, leaving 11 bases not matched to a gene. The CDR3 totals 15 residues. The CDR3: CASTKGGQGLYEQYF. In DNA, the CDR3 is TGTGCCAGCACCAAAGGGGGACAGGGACTATACGAGCAGTACTTC.

This chain connects TRBV24-1 to TRBJ1-1; the match to TRBD1 covers 7 bases. Germline V CDR1 and CDR2: KGHDR, SFDVKD. The CDR3 is 14 amino acids. V lost 3 bases to trimming and J lost 0 bases; unmatched junction nucleotides: 0. CDR3 DNA: TGTGCCACCAGTGATACAGGGGTGAACACTGAAGCTTTCTTT. Amino acids: CATSDTGVNTEAFF.

The chain uses TRBV5-8 and TRBJ1-3; D is unresolved. CDR1 and CDR2 from the germline V gene are SGHTS and YDEGEE. Trimming cost V 0 bases and J 4 bases, with 2 bases left between them. This CDR3 region has 12 residues. The CDR3 loop is CASSLGGNTIYF. The CDR3 DNA reads TGTGCCAGCAGCTTGGGCGGAAACACCATATATTTT.

The gene calls are TRBV5-4 and TRBJ2-6; no reliable D call. CDR1 SGHNT and CDR2 YYREEE come from the germline V gene (reference sequence). This CDR3 is built from 18 residues. Trimming cost V 4 bases and J 0 bases, with 17 bases left between them. CDR3 amino acids: CASSPETLRTSGANVLTF. CDR3 DNA: TGTGCCAGCAGCCCGGAGACCCTTAGGACCTCTGGGGCCAACGTCCTGACTTTC.

This rearrangement joins TRBV23-1 to TRBJ2-1; D unresolved. TRBV23-1 is an ORF for which the function is uncertain. Trimming shortened V by 6 bases and J by 0 bases, and 24 bases separated the two germline ends. The CDR3 is made up of 19 amino acids. In DNA form, the CDR3 reads TGCGCCAGCAGGCCCGGAGCATCCCCCGGGTATTCCTCCTACAATGAGCAGTTCTTC. Translation gives CASRPGASPGYSSYNEQFF.

The chain is built from TRBV5-1 and TRBJ1-2, with 7 bases identical to TRBD1. This CDR3 is built from 15 residues. The V segment lost 4 bases and the J segment 1 base; nucleotides outside the gene matches: 7. CDR1 and CDR2 (germline): SGHRS, YFSETQ. CDR3 residues: CASSDRDRLNYGYTF. CDR3 DNA sequence: TGCGCCAGCAGCGACCGGGACAGACTTAACTATGGCTACACCTTC. The entire variable domain, with the rest obtained from reference TRBV5-1 and TRBJ1-2, is as follows: KAGVTQTPRYLIKTRGQQVTLSCSPISGHRSVSWYQQTPGQGLQFLFEYFSETQRNKGNFPGRFSGRQFSNSRSEMNVSTLELGDSALYLCASSDRDRLNYGYTFGSGTRLTVV.

The V and J genes are TRBV18 and TRBJ2-1; D is perhaps TRBD1 or TRBD2 (5 bases each). The CDR3 is made up of 16 amino acids. Trimming shortened V by 3 bases and J by 0 bases, and 12 bases separated the two germline ends. Per the germline V gene, CDR1 is KGHSH and CDR2 is LQKENI. The CDR3 reads CASSPGTPSSYNEQFF. The CDR3 DNA is TGTGCCAGCTCACCGGGGACGCCTAGCTCCTACAATGAGCAGTTCTTC.

The J gene is TRBJ1-2, the V gene TRBV5-3, with D possibly being TRBD1 (6 bases). TRBV5-3 is annotated as an ORF whose role is uncertain. Deletions cut 4 bases from V and 4 bases from J, with 26 bases between. CDR3 length equals 18 residues. CDR3 in amino acids: CARSTAGAGIFGGYGYTF. The CDR3 DNA sequence: TGTGCCAGAAGCACGGCAGGGGCAGGGATTTTCGGTGGCTATGGCTACACCTTC.

The chain's CDR3 is CASSSGLADATDTQYF. The CDR3 coding sequence is TGCGCCAGCAGCTCGGGACTAGCGGATGCTACAGATACGCAGTATTTT. The V and J genes are TRBV5-1 and TRBJ2-3; 11 positions agree with TRBD2. Germline CDR1 reads SGHRS; CDR2 reads YFSETQ. The CDR3 extends over 16 amino acids. Trimming removed 3 bases from V and 3 bases from J; junction bases left unmatched: 6. Full variable domain (outside the CDR3, taken from reference TRBV5-1 and TRBJ2-3): KAGVTQTPRYLIKTRGQQVTLSCSPISGHRSVSWYQQTPGQGLQFLFEYFSETQRNKGNFPGRFSGRQFSNSRSEMNVSTLELGDSALYLCASSSGLADATDTQYFGPGTRLTVL.

V usage is TRBV10-3 and J usage is TRBJ2-7; 9 positions agree with TRBD2. Germline values: CDR1 ENHRY, CDR2 SYGVKD. The CDR3 spans 16 residues. Trimming cost V 5 bases and J 0 bases; bases outside gene matches: 8. The CDR3 is CAISTGLAGSSYEQYF. CDR3 sequence (DNA): TGTGCCATCAGTACGGGGCTAGCGGGGTCCTCCTACGAGCAGTACTTC.

V gene TRBV3-1 (or the pseudogene TRBV3-2) combines with J gene TRBJ1-5; D is unclear. Trimming cost V 4 bases and J 0 bases, with 10 bases left between them. The length of the CDR3 is 15 residues. CDR1 LGHDT and CDR2 YNNKEL come from the germline V gene (reference sequence). The CDR3 here is CASSPTVNSNQPQHF. DNA for the CDR3: TGTGCCAGCAGCCCCACAGTAAATAGCAATCAGCCCCAGCATTTT.

The chain uses TRBV6-5 and TRBJ2-7, with TRBD1 as a possible D gene (7 bases). From germline, CDR1 is MNHEY and CDR2 SVGAGI. Trimming removed 6 bases from V and 2 bases from J, with 17 bases in between. This CDR3 comprises 15 residues. CDR3: CASSLDRDWAYEQYF. CDR3 nucleotide sequence: TGTGCCAGCAGCCTCGACAGGGACTGGGCCTACGAGCAGTACTTC.

J is TRBJ1-1 and V is TRBV6-4; the D is unclear. Looked up from germline, CDR1 is MRHNA and CDR2 is SNTAGT. The CDR3 is 14 amino acids. V was cut by 6 bases and J by 1 base, with 12 bases left in between. CDR3 loop: CASRGQASNTEAFF. The CDR3 DNA is TGTGCCAGCAGGGGCCAGGCATCGAACACTGAAGCTTTCTTT.

The V and J genes are TRBV27 and TRBJ2-1; tentative D call: TRBD2 (5 bases). This CDR3 comprises 13 residues. Trimming removed 8 bases from V and 2 bases from J, with 10 bases in between. Per germline, CDR1 MNHEY and CDR2 SMNVEV (reference sequence). CDR3 residues: CASGSLPYNEQFF. In DNA form, the CDR3 reads TGTGCCAGCGGGAGTCTCCCCTACAATGAGCAGTTCTTC.